This T cell receptor beta chain comes out of a study of response to subunit inactivated influenza vaccine. TCRdb reprocessed the RT-PCR reads with MiXCR, giving one entry per CDR3 protein. The sample yields approximately 500,000 distinct CDR3 sequences, under 25% seen once. This clonotype was seen a handful of times. Another study also made use of these data, one on T cells expressing NK-cell markers. Per that study: Template switching by 5'RACE with UMIs generated the TCR beta cDNA.

The receptor was derived from a man aged 50 to 60 who received an inactivated influenza vaccine. The starting material was CD4+ T cells sorted from PBMCs, obtained 12 days after vaccination.

CDR3 amino acids: CASSADQFMGVQETQYF. CDR3 sequence (DNA): TGTGCCAGTAGTGCTGACCAATTCATGGGGGTCCAAGAGACCCAGTACTTC. V usage is TRBV19 and J usage is TRBJ2-5; the D gene could be TRBD1 or TRBD2 (5 bases each). Between the trimmed V and J ends, which lost 5 bases and 1 base, there was a span of 20 bases. Germline loops: CDR1 LNHDA, CDR2 SQIVND (reference sequence). The CDR3 consists of 17 residues.